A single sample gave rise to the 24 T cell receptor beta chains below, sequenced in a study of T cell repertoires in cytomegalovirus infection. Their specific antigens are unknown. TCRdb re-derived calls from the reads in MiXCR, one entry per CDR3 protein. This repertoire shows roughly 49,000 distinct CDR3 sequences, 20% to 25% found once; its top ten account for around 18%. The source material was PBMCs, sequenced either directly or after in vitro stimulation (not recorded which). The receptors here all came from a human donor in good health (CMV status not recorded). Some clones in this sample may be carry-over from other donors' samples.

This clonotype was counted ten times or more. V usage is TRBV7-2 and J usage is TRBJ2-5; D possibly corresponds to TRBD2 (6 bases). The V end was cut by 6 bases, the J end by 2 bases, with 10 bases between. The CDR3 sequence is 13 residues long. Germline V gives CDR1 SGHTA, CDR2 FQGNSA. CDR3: CASRAGKQETQYF. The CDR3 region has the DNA TGTGCCAGCAGGGCGGGAAAGCAAGAGACCCAGTACTTC.

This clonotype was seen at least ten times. The CDR3 spells CASSHRLAVGGNEQFF. As DNA, the CDR3 is TGCGCCAGCAGCCACCGTCTAGCGGTGGGGGGCAATGAGCAGTTCTTC. The chain couples TRBV4-1 to TRBJ2-1; 7 bases line up with TRBD2. V dropped 3 bases and J dropped 6; count of bases not matched to a gene: 11. This CDR3 contains 16 residues. Germline values: CDR1 MGHRA, CDR2 YSYEKL.

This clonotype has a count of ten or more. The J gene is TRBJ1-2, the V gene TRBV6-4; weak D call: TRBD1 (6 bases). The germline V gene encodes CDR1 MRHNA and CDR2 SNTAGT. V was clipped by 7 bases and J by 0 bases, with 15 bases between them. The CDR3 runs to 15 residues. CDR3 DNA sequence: TGTGCCAGCAAACTCGACAGGAGCACTAACTATGGCTACACCTTC. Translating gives CASKLDRSTNYGYTF.

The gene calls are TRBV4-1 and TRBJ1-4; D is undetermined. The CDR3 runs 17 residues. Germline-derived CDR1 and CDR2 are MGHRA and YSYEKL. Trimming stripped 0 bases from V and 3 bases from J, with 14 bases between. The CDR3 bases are TGCGCCAGCAGCCAAGAGTCTGCGGTCGCGGCTAATGAAAAACTGTTTTTT. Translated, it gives CASSQESAVAANEKLFF.

The CDR3 bases are TGTGCCAGCAGCTTGGAGAGATGGAATGAGCAGTTCTTC. Its protein is CASSLERWNEQFF. The rearrangement links TRBV5-5 to TRBJ2-1; D gene uncertain. Germline assignment: CDR1 SGHKS and CDR2 YYEKEE (reference sequence). V dropped 0 bases and J dropped 7 bases, with 8 bases sitting between them. The CDR3 consists of 13 residues.

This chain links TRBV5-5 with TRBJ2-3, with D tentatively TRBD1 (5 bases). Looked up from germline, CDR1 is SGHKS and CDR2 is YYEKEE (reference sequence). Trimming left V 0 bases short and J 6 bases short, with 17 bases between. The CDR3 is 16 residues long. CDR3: CASSLDGGPWGDTQYF. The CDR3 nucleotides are TGTGCCAGCAGCTTGGATGGCGGCCCCTGGGGCGATACGCAGTATTTT.

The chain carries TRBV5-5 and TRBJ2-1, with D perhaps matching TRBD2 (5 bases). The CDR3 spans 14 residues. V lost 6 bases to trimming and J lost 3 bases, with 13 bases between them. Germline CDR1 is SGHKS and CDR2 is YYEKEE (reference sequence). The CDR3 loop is CASIAPRDYNEQFF. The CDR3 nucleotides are TGTGCCAGCATCGCTCCCCGGGACTACAATGAGCAGTTCTTC.

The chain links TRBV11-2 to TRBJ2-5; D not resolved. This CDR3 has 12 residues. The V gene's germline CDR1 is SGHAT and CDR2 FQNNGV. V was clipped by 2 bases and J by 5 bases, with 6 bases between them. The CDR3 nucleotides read TGTGCCAGCAGCTTATTGGAGGAGACCCAGTACTTC. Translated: CASSLLEETQYF.

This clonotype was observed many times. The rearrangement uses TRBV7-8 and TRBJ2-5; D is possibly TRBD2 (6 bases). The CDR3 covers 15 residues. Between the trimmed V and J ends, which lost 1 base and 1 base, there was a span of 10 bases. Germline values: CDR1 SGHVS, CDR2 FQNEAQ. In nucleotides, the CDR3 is TGTGCCAGCAGCTTAGGTGGAGGGTTCCAAGAGACCCAGTACTTC. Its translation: CASSLGGGFQETQYF.

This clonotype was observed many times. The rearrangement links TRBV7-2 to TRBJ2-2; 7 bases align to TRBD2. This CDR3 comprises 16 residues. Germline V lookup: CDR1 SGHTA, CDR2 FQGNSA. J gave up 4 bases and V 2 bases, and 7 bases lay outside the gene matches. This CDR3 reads CASSLLGGSGTGELFF. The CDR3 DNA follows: TGTGCCAGCAGCTTATTAGGCGGGAGTGGCACCGGGGAGCTGTTTTTT.

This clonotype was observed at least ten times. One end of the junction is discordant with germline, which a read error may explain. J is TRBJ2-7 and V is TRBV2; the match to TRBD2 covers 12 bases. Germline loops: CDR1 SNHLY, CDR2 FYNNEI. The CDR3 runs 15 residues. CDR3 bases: TGTGCCAGCAGAGAAGGACTAGCGGGAACCTACGAGCAGTACTTC. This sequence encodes CASREGLAGTYEQYF.

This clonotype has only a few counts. The CDR3 spells CASSFSFGVGRNTIYF. The CDR3 region has the DNA TGTGCCAGCAGCTTCTCCTTCGGTGTGGGGAGAAACACCATATATTTT. The rearrangement links TRBV7-9 to TRBJ1-3; D not certain. Trimming cost V 3 bases and J 5 bases, with 17 bases left between them. This CDR3 is 16 amino acids long. CDR1 SEHNR and CDR2 FQNEAQ come from the germline V gene (reference sequence).

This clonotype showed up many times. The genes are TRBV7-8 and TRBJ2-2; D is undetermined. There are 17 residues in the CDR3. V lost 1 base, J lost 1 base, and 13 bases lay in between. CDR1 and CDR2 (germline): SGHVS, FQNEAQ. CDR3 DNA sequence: TGTGCCAGCAGCTTAGTTCTCTTTCGCCTGAACACCGGGGAGCTGTTTTTT. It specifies CASSLVLFRLNTGELFF. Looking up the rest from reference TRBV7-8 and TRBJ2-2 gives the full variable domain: GAGVSQSPRYKVAKRGQDVALRCDPISGHVSLFWYQQALGQGPEFLTYFQNEAQLDKSGLPSDRFFAERPEGSVSTLKIQRTQQEDSAVYLCASSLVLFRLNTGELFFGEGSRLTVL.

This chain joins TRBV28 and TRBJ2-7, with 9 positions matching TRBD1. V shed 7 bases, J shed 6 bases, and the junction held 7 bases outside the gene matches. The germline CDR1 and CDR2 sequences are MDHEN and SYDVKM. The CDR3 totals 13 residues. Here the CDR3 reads CASNWDRAGEQYF. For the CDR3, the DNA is TGTGCCAGCAATTGGGACAGGGCGGGCGAGCAGTACTTC. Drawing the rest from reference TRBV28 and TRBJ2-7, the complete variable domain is DVKVTQSSRYLVKRTGEKVFLECVQDMDHENMFWYRQDPGLGLRLIYFSYDVKMKEKGDIPEGYSVSREKKERFSLILESASTNQTSMYLCASNWDRAGEQYFGPGTRLTVT.

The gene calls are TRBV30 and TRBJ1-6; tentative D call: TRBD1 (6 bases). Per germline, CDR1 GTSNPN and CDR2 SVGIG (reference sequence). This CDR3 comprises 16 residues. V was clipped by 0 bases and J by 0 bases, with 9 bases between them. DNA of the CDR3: TGTGCCTGGAGTGTAGGGGGAAGCTCCTATAATTCACCCCTCCACTTT. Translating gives CAWSVGGSSYNSPLHF.

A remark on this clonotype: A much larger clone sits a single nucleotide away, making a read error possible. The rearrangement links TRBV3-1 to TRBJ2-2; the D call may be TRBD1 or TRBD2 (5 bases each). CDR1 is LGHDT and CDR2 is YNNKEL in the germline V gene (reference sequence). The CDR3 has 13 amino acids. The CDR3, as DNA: TGTGCCAGCAGCCCCCGGGGCGCCGGGGTGCTGTTTTTT. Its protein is CASSPRGAGVLFF.

This CDR3 reads CASTSGRAREQFF. The CDR3 nucleotides read TGTGCCAGCACAAGCGGGAGGGCCAGGGAGCAGTTCTTC. The chain uses TRBV25-1 and TRBJ2-1; 10 positions match TRBD2. V was clipped by 7 bases and J by 10 bases; unmatched bases: 7. The CDR3 is 13 amino acids. Germline V gene data show CDR1 as MGHDK and CDR2 as SYGVNS. The variable domain in full, completed from reference TRBV25-1 and TRBJ2-1, reads EADIYQTPRYLVIGTGKKITLECSQTMGHDKMYWYQQDPGMELHLIHYSYGVNSTEKGDLSSESTVSRIRTEHFPLTLESARPSHTSQYLCASTSGRAREQFFGPGTRLTVL.

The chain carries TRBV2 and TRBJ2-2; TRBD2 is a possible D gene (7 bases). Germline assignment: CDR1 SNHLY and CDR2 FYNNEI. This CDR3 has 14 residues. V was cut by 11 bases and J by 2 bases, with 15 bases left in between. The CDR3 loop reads CAGGGQTNTGELFF. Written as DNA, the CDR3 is TGTGCCGGGGGGGGGCAGACAAACACCGGGGAGCTGTTTTTT.

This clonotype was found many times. The CDR3 bases are TGTGCCAGCAGTTTATTCGATGGGTCCGAGCAGTACTTC. Its protein product is CASSLFDGSEQYF. The V call is TRBV28, the J call TRBJ2-7; no clear D. The length of the CDR3 is 13 residues. The germline V and J ends were trimmed by 1 base and 6 bases, with 10 bases remaining between them. Germline lookup yields CDR1 MDHEN and CDR2 SYDVKM.

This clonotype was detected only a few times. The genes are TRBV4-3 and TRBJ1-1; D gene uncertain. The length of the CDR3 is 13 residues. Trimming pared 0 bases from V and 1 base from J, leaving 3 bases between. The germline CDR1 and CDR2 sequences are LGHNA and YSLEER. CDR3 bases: TGCGCCAGCAGCCAAGATTGGAACACTGAAGCTTTCTTT. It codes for CASSQDWNTEAFF.

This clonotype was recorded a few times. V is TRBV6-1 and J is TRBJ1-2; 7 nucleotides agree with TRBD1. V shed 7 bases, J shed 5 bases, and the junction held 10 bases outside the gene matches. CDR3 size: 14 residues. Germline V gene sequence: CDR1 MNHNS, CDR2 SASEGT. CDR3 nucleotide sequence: TGTGCCAGCACACCTTACGACAGGGAATATGGCTACACCTTC. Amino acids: CASTPYDREYGYTF.

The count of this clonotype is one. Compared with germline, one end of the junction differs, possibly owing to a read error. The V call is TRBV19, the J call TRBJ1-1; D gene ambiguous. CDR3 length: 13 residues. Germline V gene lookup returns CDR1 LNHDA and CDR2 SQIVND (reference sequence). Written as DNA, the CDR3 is TGTGCCAGTAGCCGGTATTCTGGAACTGAAGCTTGCTTT. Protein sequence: CASSRYSGTEACF.

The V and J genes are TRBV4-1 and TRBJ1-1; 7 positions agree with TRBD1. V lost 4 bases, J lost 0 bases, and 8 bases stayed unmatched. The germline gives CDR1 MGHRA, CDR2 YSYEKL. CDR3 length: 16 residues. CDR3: CASSLTWTGLNTEAFF. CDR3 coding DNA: TGCGCCAGCAGCCTAACCTGGACAGGCCTGAACACTGAAGCTTTCTTT.

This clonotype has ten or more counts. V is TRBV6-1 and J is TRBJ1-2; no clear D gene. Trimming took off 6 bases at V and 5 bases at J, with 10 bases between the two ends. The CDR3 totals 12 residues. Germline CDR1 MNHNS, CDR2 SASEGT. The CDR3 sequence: CASSLGPYGYTF. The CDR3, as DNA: TGTGCCAGCAGCTTAGGACCTTATGGCTACACCTTC.